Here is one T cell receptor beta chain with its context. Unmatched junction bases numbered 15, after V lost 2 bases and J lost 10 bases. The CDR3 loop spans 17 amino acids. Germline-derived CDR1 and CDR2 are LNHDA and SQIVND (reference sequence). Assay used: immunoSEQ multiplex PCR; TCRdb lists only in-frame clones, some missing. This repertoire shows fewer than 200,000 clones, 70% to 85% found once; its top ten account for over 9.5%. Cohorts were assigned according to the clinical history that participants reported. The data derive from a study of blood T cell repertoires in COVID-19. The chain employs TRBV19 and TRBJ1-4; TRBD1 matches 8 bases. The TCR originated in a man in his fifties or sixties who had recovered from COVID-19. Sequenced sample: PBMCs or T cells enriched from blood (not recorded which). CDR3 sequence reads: CASSISLGTGPQGKLFF. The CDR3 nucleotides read TGTGCCAGTAGTATATCTCTCGGGACAGGCCCTCAGGGAAAACTGTTTTTT. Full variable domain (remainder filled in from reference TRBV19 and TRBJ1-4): DGGITQSPKYLFRKEGQNVTLSCEQNLNHDAMYWYRQDPGQGLRLIYYSQIVNDFQKGDIAEGYSVSREKKESFPLTVTSAQKNPTAFYLCASSISLGTGPQGKLFFGSGTQLSVL.